These T cell receptor beta chains were read from a single sample in a study of T-cell reconstitution after alpha-beta-depleted transplantation in children. One entry per CDR3 protein results from TCRdb running MiXCR on the PCR reads. The sample shows around 420,000 distinct CDR3 sequences, 15% to 20% of them seen only once. The material was PBMCs, mostly from graft donor cells, obtained 360 days after TCRalphabeta/CD19-depleted stem cell transplant. These receptors were obtained from a boy under two years old who had a stem cell transplant for Wiskott-Aldrich syndrome, so the T cells may come from the graft donor. Both conserved end residues are part of each CDR3. A D gene is named only where the DNA matches it firmly. The size entry is marked missing in some rows and otherwise reads once, few, many or a size class.

V gene	clone size	J gene	D gene	CDR3 DNA	CDR3 protein
TRBV4-2	-	TRBJ2-5	-	TGTGCCAGCAGCCAAGATGGGACCGGGACCCAGTACTTC	CASSQDGTGTQYF
TRBV7-2	few	TRBJ2-5	-	TGTGCCAGCAGCTTAGTAGCGCAAGAGACCCAGTACTTC	CASSLVAQETQYF
TRBV7-9	-	TRBJ1-5	-	TGTGTCAGCAGCTTAGGAGCCAGGGGCCCCCAGCATTTT	CVSSLGARGPQHF
TRBV27	-	TRBJ2-5	TRBD1	TGTGCCAGCAGTTTCTTCGGGACAGGGGGAAGACAAGAGACCCAGTACTTC	CASSFFGTGGRQETQYF
TRBV5-6	few	TRBJ1-6	-	TGTGCCAGCAGCTTGGCGGGTTATTCACCCCTCCACTTT	CASSLAGYSPLHF
TRBV5-1	-	TRBJ2-1	-	TGCGCCAGCAGCTTGAGAAGGGGACTTAACAATGAGCAGTTCTTC	CASSLRRGLNNEQFF
TRBV12-3/TRBV12-4	-	TRBJ2-7	-	TGTGCCAGCAGTATGGGCTACGAGCAGTACTTC	CASSMGYEQYF
TRBV10-3	-	TRBJ2-7	-	TGTGCCATCAGTGTTCTAGCAGCTTACGAGCAGTACTTC	CAISVLAAYEQYF
TRBV10-3	few	TRBJ2-5	-	TGTGCCATCAAAGGACAAGTTGAGGAGACCCAGTACTTC	CAIKGQVEETQYF
TRBV5-1	-	TRBJ2-7	-	TGCGCCAGCAGCTTGGCCGGGGCCCGTGGACAGTCGTCCTACGAGCAGTACTTC	CASSLAGARGQSSYEQYF
TRBV4-1	few	TRBJ2-2	-	TGCGCCAGCAGCCAAGTCAGGGGAGGGACCGGGGAGCTGTTTTTT	CASSQVRGGTGELFF
TRBV6-1	-	TRBJ2-7	TRBD1	TGTGCCAGCAGGGAAACCGGGACAGGGCCTAGGACGCAGTACTTC	CASRETGTGPRTQYF
TRBV12-3/TRBV12-4	-	TRBJ2-7	TRBD1	TGTGCCAGCAGCCCCCGTCCGGGACAGGGCCCCCACCTACGCTACGAGCAGTACTTC	CASSPRPGQGPHLRYEQYF
TRBV15	-	TRBJ2-7	-	TGTGCCACCAGCGAGGGAAAGGAGCAGTACTTC	CATSEGKEQYF
TRBV15	few	TRBJ2-7	-	TGTGCCACCAGCAGGTCAACGGACTACGAGCAGTACTTC	CATSRSTDYEQYF
TRBV27	few	TRBJ1-6	-	TGTGCCAGCACCTGGAGGGGAGGTTCAAGTTCACCCCTCCACTTT	CASTWRGGSSSPLHF
TRBV20-1	-	TRBJ2-2	-	TGCAGTGCTTACGGACAGTCGAACACCGGGGAGCTGTTTTTT	CSAYGQSNTGELFF
TRBV2	-	TRBJ2-1	-	TGTGCCAGCAGTCCCGACCAGCCGGGGGAGCAGTTCTTC	CASSPDQPGEQFF
TRBV6-1	-	TRBJ2-3	TRBD2	TGTGCCAGCCTTTTCGGGACTAGCAAAAATACGCAGTATTTT	CASLFGTSKNTQYF
TRBV6-4	-	TRBJ2-5	TRBD2	TGTGCCAGCAGACTCACTAGCGGGAGCGGCCGAGAGACCCAGTACTTC	CASRLTSGSGRETQYF
TRBV10-2	-	TRBJ2-6	TRBD2	TGCGCCACTACGTCCGCGGGAGTGAGTTCTGGGGCCAACGTCCTGACTTTC	CATTSAGVSSGANVLTF
TRBV12-3/TRBV12-4	-	TRBJ2-4	TRBD2	TGTGCCAGCAGTTTAGGCGGGAGGGCCCCTCGAAACATTCAGTACTTC	CASSLGGRAPRNIQYF
TRBV12-3/TRBV12-4	-	TRBJ2-7	TRBD2	TGTGCCAGCAGCCCTACTAGCGGGGAGGGCTCCTACGAGCAGTACTTC	CASSPTSGEGSYEQYF
TRBV29-1	few	TRBJ2-1	-	TGCAGCGTTGAAATCGGGGGCGGAAAGCAGTTCTTC	CSVEIGGGKQFF
TRBV4-3	-	TRBJ2-2	-	TGCGCCAGCAGCCAAGCGTCGACCGGGGAGCTGTTTTTT	CASSQASTGELFF
TRBV4-3	-	TRBJ2-6	-	TGCGCCAGCAGCCGCCCGGGGACCTCTGGGGCCAACGTCCTGACTTTC	CASSRPGTSGANVLTF
TRBV20-1	-	TRBJ2-7	-	TGCAGTGCTAGAGATCACCTTAGGGAGCAGTACTTC	CSARDHLREQYF
TRBV20-1	-	TRBJ2-5	-	TGCAGTGCTAGAGACCGGGTATGGAGGGACCAAGAGACCCAGTACTTC	CSARDRVWRDQETQYF
TRBV28	few	TRBJ2-4	TRBD1	TGTGCCAGCAGTTTCCGGACAGGGATGAACATTCAGTACTTC	CASSFRTGMNIQYF
TRBV7-2	few	TRBJ2-5	-	TGTGCCAGCAGCTTCAGGTCCAATACCCAGTACTTC	CASSFRSNTQYF
TRBV12-3/TRBV12-4	-	TRBJ1-3	-	TGTGCCAGCAGACAAATCCGAGACTCTGGAAACACCATATATTTT	CASRQIRDSGNTIYF
TRBV6-4	once	TRBJ1-1	-	TGTGCCAGCAGCCGACGGGTCGGGGAGAACACTGAAGCTTTCTTT	CASSRRVGENTEAFF
TRBV7-9	-	TRBJ2-3	-	TGTGCCAGCAGCTTAAACCTAGACACAGATACGCAGTATTTT	CASSLNLDTDTQYF
TRBV18	-	TRBJ2-7	TRBD1	TGTGCCAGCTCAGGGGGACAGTTCTACGAGCAGTACTTC	CASSGGQFYEQYF
TRBV5-4	few	TRBJ2-1	TRBD2	TGTGCCAGCAGCTTGTTACTAGCGGGAGGAAGCTCCTACAATGAGCAGTTCTTC	CASSLLLAGGSSYNEQFF
TRBV7-9	-	TRBJ1-1	-	TGTGCCAGCAGCTTAGCTAGCGGGGGAAAGAACACTGAAGCTTTCTTT	CASSLASGGKNTEAFF
TRBV6-5	few	TRBJ1-6	-	TGTGCCAGCAGTTACAACGGGAATTCACCCCTCCACTTT	CASSYNGNSPLHF
TRBV3-1	-	TRBJ2-1	-	TGTGCCAGCAGCCAAGCGCTTACCTACAATGAGCAGTTCTTC	CASSQALTYNEQFF
TRBV12-3/TRBV12-4	-	TRBJ2-7	-	TGTGCCAGCAGTTTGTATGACAGGTCCTACGAGCAGTACTTC	CASSLYDRSYEQYF
TRBV5-1	few	TRBJ2-1	TRBD2	TGCGCCAGCAGCTTGGGTAGCGGGGGTCACAATGAGCAGTTCTTC	CASSLGSGGHNEQFF
TRBV20-1	few	TRBJ2-2	-	TGCAGTGCTGCCTGGTTGGGGGAGCTGTTTTTT	CSAAWLGELFF
TRBV2	-	TRBJ2-5	-	TGTGCCAGCAGTGAGTTTCGCGAGGAGACCCAGTACTTC	CASSEFREETQYF
TRBV18	few	TRBJ1-2	-	TGTGCCAGCTCACCCCGGGACAACTATGGCTACACCTTC	CASSPRDNYGYTF
TRBV9	-	TRBJ2-2	-	TGTGCCAGCAGCGTAGGGCACCCCACCGGGGAGCTGTTTTTT	CASSVGHPTGELFF
TRBV7-6	-	TRBJ2-4	-	TGTGCCAGCAGCCCATTTCGGCCTACGGGGAAAGGAAAAAACATTCAGTACTTC	CASSPFRPTGKGKNIQYF
TRBV4-1	few	TRBJ2-1	TRBD2	TGCGCCAGCAGCCGTGGACGGGGGGGTACGGAGCAGTTCTTC	CASSRGRGGTEQFF
TRBV4-1	-	TRBJ2-3	-	TGCGCCAGCAGCCAAGATATCCTGTGGGGACGGAGCACAGATACGCAGTATTTT	CASSQDILWGRSTDTQYF
TRBV6-5	few	TRBJ1-5	-	TGTGCCAGCAGTAACTCAAGTGGGTATCAGCCCCAGCATTTT	CASSNSSGYQPQHF
TRBV20-1	few	TRBJ1-6	-	TGCAGTGCTAGAGACCAGGGTTCACCCCTCCACTTT	CSARDQGSPLHF
TRBV5-1	-	TRBJ2-7	TRBD2	TGCGCCAGCAGCTTGTCCTGGCTTAGCGGGAGGTCCTACGAGCAGTACTTC	CASSLSWLSGRSYEQYF
TRBV5-1	few	TRBJ2-5	-	TGCGCCAGCAGCTTGGTCCCAGACTCGTATCAAGAGACCCAGTACTTC	CASSLVPDSYQETQYF
TRBV7-9	medium-sized	TRBJ2-7	TRBD1	TGTGCCAGCCGGGACAGATACTACGAGCAGTACTTC	CASRDRYYEQYF
TRBV12-3/TRBV12-4	-	TRBJ1-3	-	TGTGCCAGCAGCTTATTCTCTGGAAACACCATATATTTT	CASSLFSGNTIYF
TRBV12-3/TRBV12-4	-	TRBJ2-1	-	TGTGCCATTACCCGCGGGACTGCCTACAATGAGCAGTTCTTC	CAITRGTAYNEQFF